This T cell receptor beta chain is drawn from a study of CD8 T cells in Susac syndrome. Study outcomes and limitations: Only a relatively small number of individuals were included in the TCR sequencing and HLA analysis.

From blood CD8+ and CD4+ T cells, the TCR beta chain was sequenced. FACS was used to enrich TEMRA cells, whereas the CD8+ and CD4+ T cells were obtained by negative isolation. The V and J ends lost 8 bases and 2 bases respectively, with 16 bases between them. In germline, CDR1 is MNHEY, CDR2 SMNVEV (reference sequence). The CDR3 is 15 residues long. Concerning this clonotype: Its antigen is unknown.

The RNA, roughly 0.45 to 1 ug, was put through reverse transcription using random hexamers. The method of amplification for TCR beta CDR3 was immunoSEQ multiplex PCR, covering 54 Vbeta and 13 Jbeta. From the immunoSEQ multiplex PCR reads, TCRdb called clonotypes with MiXCR, one entry per CDR3 protein. The sample carries about 300,000 distinct CDR3 sequences, 70% to 90% recorded once. Sequencing input: CD8+ T cells from PBMCs. J is TRBJ2-1 and V is TRBV27, with D possibly being TRBD1 (6 bases). This receptor was obtained from a human donor with multiple sclerosis. The CDR3: CASEWTVRPYNEQFF. Here the CDR3 DNA reads TGTGCCAGCGAATGGACAGTTCGGCCCTACAATGAGCAGTTCTTC.